This T cell receptor beta chain was recovered during a study of T-cell reconstitution after alpha-beta-depleted transplantation in children. V was cut by 2 bases and J by 5 bases, with 6 bases left in between. CDR1 and CDR2 (germline): SGHAT, FQNNGV. The CDR3 has 12 amino acids. The TCRbeta library was prepared with unique molecular identifiers. TCRdb re-derived calls from the PCR reads in MiXCR, one entry per CDR3 protein. The sample holds 250,000 to 350,000 distinct CDR3 sequences, approximately 9.6% seen once. The sequence was collected from a human donor who donated a stem cell graft to a child with SCID. The starting material was PBMCs from the stem cell graft donor, obtained from the stem cell graft. The rearrangement uses TRBV11-2 and TRBJ2-5; D gene unclear. The CDR3, as DNA: TGTGCCAGCAGCTTAATGGCGGAGACCCAGTACTTC. It specifies CASSLMAETQYF.